Presented here are 30 T cell receptor beta chains from one specimen sequenced in a study of cytomegalovirus exposure and HLA in healthy donors (dated by TCRdb to between 2016 and 2019). Receptors were amplified or captured by the immunoSEQ multiplex PCR assay. For the multiplex PCR, a mixture combining 60 forward primers for TCR Vbeta segments and 13 reverse primers for TCR Jbeta segments was used. Not all clones reach the TCRdb copy of this immuneACCESS table, which keeps in-frame sequences only. Checked studies attribute under half of the gap to unresolved V genes and leave the rest unexplained. The sample includes around 210,000 clones, with approximately 78% observed a single time. Around 0.45% of the sample comes from the top ten. The source material was PBMCs. The receptors shown here come from a boy between 10 and 17 years old in good health and CMV-seronegative.

CDR3 sequence (DNA): TGCGCCAGCAGCCCTTACTCTGGGGGGTACTACAATGAGCAGTTCTTC. It is translated as CASSPYSGGYYNEQFF. The chain uses TRBV5-1 and TRBJ2-1; D might be TRBD2 (6 bases). This CDR3 is 16 amino acids long. CDR1 SGHRS and CDR2 YFSETQ come from the germline V gene. The ends were cut back, 4 bases at V and 3 bases at J, with 17 bases in the middle.

J is TRBJ2-7 and V is TRBV11-2; D remains unclear. Germline V gene sequence: CDR1 SGHAT, CDR2 FQNNGV. This CDR3 has 15 amino acids. Trimming took 2 bases from V and 2 from J, leaving 13 bases between them. CDR3 sequence: CASSLQRLDPYEQYF. Here the CDR3 DNA reads TGTGCCAGCAGCTTACAGCGACTCGACCCCTACGAGCAGTACTTC.

The chain recombines TRBV5-4 with TRBJ1-4; TRBD1 agrees at 9 bases. CDR1 and CDR2 from the germline V gene are SGHNT and YYREEE (reference sequence). V was pared by 2 bases and J by 8 bases, with 4 bases of the junction left unmatched. CDR3 length equals 14 residues. In nucleotides, the CDR3 is TGTGCCAGCAGCTTTAGGGACAGGGACGAAAAACTGTTTTTT. Translation: CASSFRDRDEKLFF.

The gene calls are TRBV7-5 and TRBJ2-3; the table's TRBD2 call for D was not verified on the DNA. TRBV7-5 is noted as a pseudogene. The CDR3 is 17 amino acids. The CDR3 DNA is TGTGTCAGAAGCCCAAGGGTCATTGTAGCGAGCACAGATACGCAGTATTTT. This translates into CVRSPRVIVASTDTQYF.

This chain uses TRBV6-6 with TRBJ2-1; D might be TRBD1 (5 bases). Trimming cost V 0 bases and J 8 bases, with 11 bases left between them. This CDR3 has 14 amino acids. Looked up from germline, CDR1 is MNHNY and CDR2 is SVGAGI (reference sequence). In DNA, the CDR3 is TGTGCCAGCAGTTACTCGAACTTAGGGGATGAGCAGTTCTTC. This gives the protein CASSYSNLGDEQFF.

This rearrangement joins TRBV4-1 to TRBJ2-3; D perhaps matches TRBD2 (6 bases). Per germline, CDR1 MGHRA and CDR2 YSYEKL. This CDR3 region has 17 residues. The V end was cut by 1 base, the J end by 1 base, with 15 bases between. Here the CDR3 reads CASSQGVGGKRTDTQYF. DNA of the CDR3: TGCGCCAGCAGCCAAGGCGTCGGCGGGAAACGCACAGATACGCAGTATTTT.

This chain links TRBV4-1 with TRBJ2-5, with D uncertain. The CDR3 extends over 13 amino acids. From germline, CDR1 is MGHRA and CDR2 YSYEKL. Trimming shortened V by 4 bases and J by 4 bases, and 10 bases separated the two germline ends. CDR3 in amino acids: CASSLTYGETQYF. The CDR3 DNA follows: TGCGCCAGCAGCCTAACTTACGGAGAGACCCAGTACTTC.

The chain uses TRBV7-9 and TRBJ2-2; D remains ambiguous. Germline V gene sequence: CDR1 SEHNR, CDR2 FQNEAQ (reference sequence). Trimming stripped 2 bases from V and 8 bases from J, with 6 bases between. This CDR3 is 12 amino acids long. Written as DNA, the CDR3 is TGTGCCAGCAGCTTACCCCCGGGGGAGCTGTTTTTT. It is translated as CASSLPPGELFF. Complete variable domain (other parts from reference TRBV7-9 and TRBJ2-2): DTGVSQNPRHKITKRGQNVTFRCDPISEHNRLYWYRQTLGQGPEFLTYFQNEAQLEKSRLLSDRFSAERPKGSFSTLEIQRTEQGDSAMYLCASSLPPGELFFGEGSRLTVL.

This sequence joins TRBV2 and TRBJ2-3, with TRBD2 matching over 7 bases. Germline assignment: CDR1 SNHLY and CDR2 FYNNEI. There are 14 residues in the CDR3. The V gene end was trimmed by 7 bases and the J gene end by 2 bases; junction bases not matched to a gene: 6. The CDR3 loop is CASNPSGLTDTQYF. In DNA, the CDR3 is TGTGCCAGCAATCCTAGCGGACTCACAGATACGCAGTATTTT.

This sequence joins TRBV4-2 and TRBJ2-5; D unclear. Between the trimmed V and J ends, which lost 2 bases and 4 bases, there was a span of 11 bases. CDR1 and CDR2 (germline): LGHNA, YNFKEQ. The CDR3 totals 14 residues. The CDR3: CASSQRVYSETQYF. In nucleotides, the CDR3 is TGTGCCAGCAGCCAACGCGTCTATTCAGAGACCCAGTACTTC.

The chain couples TRBV2 to TRBJ2-7; 7 positions match TRBD1. Germline CDR1 reads SNHLY; CDR2 reads FYNNEI. The CDR3 has 13 residues. The trim removed 4 bases at V and 4 bases at J, leaving 4 bases unmatched. In DNA, the CDR3 is TGTGCCAGCAGTGCGAACAGGGGTTACGAGCAGTACTTC. It translates to CASSANRGYEQYF.

This rearrangement joins TRBV7-3 to TRBJ1-1; the D is unclear. V was pared by 5 bases and J by 0 bases, with 7 bases between. The CDR3 length is 13 residues. Germline V gene lookup returns CDR1 SGHTA and CDR2 FQGTGA. CDR3 region: CASSLYMNTEAFF. The CDR3 nucleotides are TGTGCCAGCAGCCTTTACATGAACACTGAAGCTTTCTTT.

A few counts support this clone. The gene calls are TRBV6-6 and TRBJ1-2, with D possibly TRBD1 on 5 matching bases. The V and J ends lost 8 bases and 5 bases respectively, with 18 bases between them. CDR1 is MNHNY and CDR2 is SVGAGI in the germline V gene (reference sequence). CDR3 length: 14 residues. The CDR3 loop reads CASGEGPGEYGYTF. As DNA, the CDR3 is TGTGCCAGCGGGGAGGGACCGGGGGAGTATGGCTACACCTTC.

V and J are TRBV7-9 and TRBJ1-1; 9 bases agree with TRBD1. Unmatched junction bases numbered 4, after V lost 4 bases and J lost 1 base. The CDR3 is 15 amino acids. CDR1 SEHNR and CDR2 FQNEAQ come from the germline V gene (reference sequence). In nucleotides, the CDR3 is TGTGCCAGCAGCTCGACAGGGGGAGCGAACACTGAAGCTTTCTTT. Translated: CASSSTGGANTEAFF.

V usage is TRBV19 and J usage is TRBJ1-1, with D tentatively TRBD1 (6 bases). The CDR3 is 16 amino acids. Trimming cost V 4 bases and J 9 bases, with 24 bases left between them. Germline values: CDR1 LNHDA, CDR2 SQIVND (reference sequence). Written as DNA, the CDR3 is TGTGCCAGTAGTACATCCCTCAGGGGAGCCGCACTTCAAGCTTTCTTT. Amino acids: CASSTSLRGAALQAFF.

As for this clone: Other DNA variants within this sample encode the same CDR3. CDR3 region: CAWSIQGNQPQHF. CDR3 nucleotide sequence: TGTGCCTGGAGCATACAGGGTAATCAGCCCCAGCATTTT. The gene calls are TRBV30 and TRBJ1-5, with D possibly being TRBD1 (6 bases). Germline CDR1 and CDR2: GTSNPN and SVGIG (reference sequence). The CDR3 is 13 residues long. Trimming removed 3 bases at V and 4 bases at J, with 10 bases between.

V gene TRBV5-1 combines with J gene TRBJ2-7; D gene uncertain. Germline lookup yields CDR1 SGHRS and CDR2 YFSETQ. The CDR3 is made up of 13 amino acids. V was cut by 1 base and J by 2 bases, with 7 bases left in between. The CDR3, as DNA: TGCGCCAGCAGCTTGATACAGACCTACGAGCAGTACTTC. Protein product: CASSLIQTYEQYF.

CDR3 coding DNA: TGTGCCAGCAGCTTCGAAGCGGGGGCACACAATGAGCAGTTCTTC. This translates into CASSFEAGAHNEQFF. The chain links TRBV7-6 to TRBJ2-1; 8 bases are shared with TRBD2. V shed 3 bases and J 5 bases; nucleotides not matched to a gene: 6. The CDR3 runs 15 residues. Germline lookup yields CDR1 SGHVS and CDR2 FNYEAQ.

The chain joins TRBV11-2 to TRBJ1-1; TRBD1 is a possible D gene (5 bases). The CDR3 runs 15 residues. With 6 bases removed from V and 1 base from J, the gap between germline ends came to 15 bases. CDR1 and CDR2 from the germline V gene are SGHAT and FQNNGV. The CDR3 spells CASRDTGWGNTEAFF. The CDR3 DNA reads TGTGCCAGCAGGGACACAGGCTGGGGGAACACTGAAGCTTTCTTT. Based on the CDR3 plus reference TRBV11-2 and TRBJ1-1, the full variable domain is EAGVAQSPRYKIIEKRQSVAFWCNPISGHATLYWYQQILGQGPKLLIQFQNNGVVDDSQLPKDRFSAERLKGVDSTLKIQPAKLEDSAVYLCASRDTGWGNTEAFFGQGTRLTVV.

This clone was seen only once. J is TRBJ1-6 and V is TRBV4-1; D is undetermined. The CDR3 extends over 14 amino acids. Germline assignment: CDR1 MGHRA and CDR2 YSYEKL. V was shortened by 2 bases and J by 7 bases, with 9 bases between the two germline ends. CDR3: CASSQPVLNSPLHF. In DNA form, the CDR3 reads TGCGCCAGCAGCCAACCCGTCCTGAATTCACCCCTCCACTTT.

Regarding this clone: Other DNA sequences within the sample encode an identical CDR3. The V and J genes are TRBV5-1 and TRBJ1-1; possibly TRBD1 for D (5 bases). The CDR3 is made up of 14 amino acids. In germline, CDR1 is SGHRS, CDR2 YFSETQ. Deletions cut 1 base from V and 1 base from J, with 8 bases between. CDR3 sequence reads: CASSLQGQNTEAFF. The CDR3 DNA reads as TGCGCCAGCAGCTTGCAAGGACAGAACACTGAAGCTTTCTTT.

The V gene is TRBV5-1, the J gene TRBJ2-3, with 10 bases aligning to TRBD2. Germline V CDR1 and CDR2: SGHRS, YFSETQ. The CDR3 spans 17 residues. With V trimmed by 5 bases and J by 3 bases, 12 bases remained unmatched. CDR3 sequence reads: CASRENPSGRGTDTQYF. As DNA, the CDR3 is TGCGCCAGCAGGGAGAATCCTAGCGGGAGAGGAACAGATACGCAGTATTTT.

The rearrangement links TRBV6-5 to TRBJ1-1; D may be TRBD1 (5 bases). The CDR3 is 14 amino acids. Germline CDR1 MNHEY, CDR2 SVGAGI. Trimming pared 2 bases from V and 2 bases from J, leaving 9 bases between. The chain's CDR3 is CASSYDRGNTEAFF. In DNA form, the CDR3 reads TGTGCCAGCAGTTACGATAGGGGAAACACTGAAGCTTTCTTT.

The V and J genes are TRBV27 and TRBJ1-6, with 7 nucleotides matching TRBD1. V lost 5 bases and J lost 10; bases outside the gene matches: 5. The CDR3 covers 13 residues. Germline CDR1 MNHEY, CDR2 SMNVEV (reference sequence). CDR3 residues: CASSLNRGSPLHF. CDR3 sequence (DNA): TGTGCCAGCAGTCTCAACAGGGGATCACCCCTCCACTTT.

There are a few counts of this clone. This rearrangement joins TRBV5-1 to TRBJ2-1; D possibly corresponds to TRBD1 (5 bases). The CDR3 totals 22 residues. V was cut by 0 bases and J by 2 bases, with 30 bases left in between. CDR1 is SGHRS, CDR2 YFSETQ, per germline. The CDR3 region has the DNA TGCGCCAGCAGCTTGGGGTTCCTCACAAGCGTTGGACAAGCCCTAACCTACAATGAGCAGTTCTTC. This sequence encodes CASSLGFLTSVGQALTYNEQFF.

CDR3 nucleotides: TGTGCCAGCAGCACCGACTCCTCAACTAATGAAAAACTGTTTTTT. Translation gives CASSTDSSTNEKLFF. The V and J genes are TRBV5-4 and TRBJ1-4; D is unresolved. Germline loops: CDR1 SGHNT, CDR2 YYREEE (reference sequence). CDR3 length equals 15 residues. V was trimmed by 4 bases and J by 0 bases, leaving 10 bases between them.

The gene calls are TRBV9 and TRBJ2-1; D is possibly TRBD1 (5 bases). Trimming stripped 0 bases from V and 6 bases from J, with 13 bases between. The CDR3 covers 15 residues. The germline V gene encodes CDR1 SGDLS and CDR2 YYNGEE. The CDR3 reads CASSVAETALNEQFF. The DNA for the CDR3 is TGTGCCAGCAGCGTAGCCGAGACAGCCCTCAATGAGCAGTTCTTC.

The V and J genes are TRBV5-1 and TRBJ1-1, with D maybe TRBD1 (6 bases). This CDR3 has 15 residues. Per germline, CDR1 SGHRS and CDR2 YFSETQ. Trimming took off 4 bases at V and 1 base at J, with 14 bases between the two ends. The CDR3 protein is CASSRGGPRNTEAFF. In nucleotides, the CDR3 is TGCGCCAGCAGCCGGGGGGGGCCGCGGAACACTGAAGCTTTCTTT.

This CDR3 reads CASSSVRNQGNYGYTF. CDR3 sequence (DNA): TGTGCCAGCAGCTCGGTACGAAACCAGGGAAACTATGGCTACACCTTC. This rearrangement joins TRBV11-2 to TRBJ1-2, with TRBD1 as a possible D gene (5 bases). The CDR3 runs 16 residues. Trimming shortened V by 4 bases and J by 2 bases, and 17 bases separated the two germline ends. CDR1 and CDR2 from the germline V gene are SGHAT and FQNNGV. Full variable domain (missing parts from reference TRBV11-2 and TRBJ1-2): EAGVAQSPRYKIIEKRQSVAFWCNPISGHATLYWYQQILGQGPKLLIQFQNNGVVDDSQLPKDRFSAERLKGVDSTLKIQPAKLEDSAVYLCASSSVRNQGNYGYTFGSGTRLTVV.

In its sample, this clone was seen a few times. The V gene is TRBV4-1, the J gene TRBJ2-3, with 9 bases that match TRBD2. This CDR3 is built from 17 residues. Germline CDR1 reads MGHRA; CDR2 reads YSYEKL. Unmatched junction bases numbered 7, after V lost 3 bases and J lost 0 bases. Here the CDR3 DNA reads TGCGCCAGCAGCCACCCGGGACTAGCTCCCAGCACAGATACGCAGTATTTT. Encoded protein: CASSHPGLAPSTDTQYF.